The rows below give T cell receptor beta chains drawn from one sample of a study of PD-1 blockade in classical Hodgkin lymphoma. Data came from immunoSEQ multiplex PCR; TCRdb stores just in-frame clones and leaves some out. The table lists roughly 19,000 clones, around 84% of them singletons. The sample consisted of peripheral blood mononuclear cells (PBMCs), taken at baseline. These receptors all stem from a human donor with classical Hodgkin lymphoma. CDR3s include the opening cysteine and the closing phenylalanine or tryptophan. The D gene is left open where the match is weak. The size entry is marked missing in some rows and otherwise reads once, few, many or a size class.

clone_size: NA; j_call: TRBJ2-3; cdr3_length: 20; v_call: TRBV7-8; d_call: TRBD2; cdr3_aa: CASSVQPTSGGFSLTDTQYF; cdr3_nt: TGTGCCAGCAGCGTACAGCCTACTAGCGGGGGGTTCAGCTTGACAGATACGCAGTATTTT
clone_size: NA; j_call: TRBJ1-2; cdr3_length: 14; v_call: TRBV7-2; d_call: NA; cdr3_aa: CASSLTGGPYGYTF; cdr3_nt: TGTGCCAGCAGCCTCACGGGGGGGCCCTATGGCTACACCTTC
clone_size: NA; j_call: TRBJ2-2; cdr3_length: 14; v_call: TRBV6-5; d_call: TRBD1; cdr3_aa: CASKRTGFAGELFF; cdr3_nt: TGTGCCAGCAAGAGGACAGGGTTCGCCGGGGAGCTGTTTTTT
clone_size: NA; j_call: TRBJ2-2; cdr3_length: 15; v_call: TRBV27; d_call: NA; cdr3_aa: CASRPIPLNTGELFF; cdr3_nt: TGTGCCAGCAGACCCATTCCATTGAACACCGGGGAGCTGTTTTTT
clone_size: NA; j_call: TRBJ1-4; cdr3_length: 15; v_call: TRBV7-7; d_call: NA; cdr3_aa: CASSLGTRTNEKLFF; cdr3_nt: TGTGCCAGCAGCTTAGGGACACGAACCAATGAAAAACTGTTTTTT
clone_size: NA; j_call: TRBJ2-2; cdr3_length: 16; v_call: TRBV6-1; d_call: TRBD1; cdr3_aa: CASSEDRQGRTGELFF; cdr3_nt: TGTGCCAGCAGTGAAGATCGACAGGGGCGGACCGGGGAGCTGTTTTTT
clone_size: NA; j_call: TRBJ1-1; cdr3_length: 15; v_call: TRBV6-5; d_call: NA; cdr3_aa: CASSRTGSRSTEAFF; cdr3_nt: TGTGCCAGCAGCCGCACAGGGAGTAGAAGCACTGAAGCTTTCTTT
clone_size: NA; j_call: TRBJ2-4; cdr3_length: 16; v_call: TRBV15; d_call: TRBD2; cdr3_aa: CATHSSFGGAGGIQYF; cdr3_nt: TGTGCCACCCACTCGTCCTTCGGGGGGGCCGGGGGCATTCAGTACTTC
clone_size: NA; j_call: TRBJ1-5; cdr3_length: 13; v_call: TRBV6-5; d_call: NA; cdr3_aa: CASSGQQNQPQHF; cdr3_nt: TGTGCCAGCAGTGGACAGCAAAATCAGCCCCAGCATTTT
clone_size: NA; j_call: TRBJ2-1; cdr3_length: 14; v_call: TRBV30; d_call: TRBD2; cdr3_aa: CAWERGAGDNEQFF; cdr3_nt: TGTGCCTGGGAGCGAGGGGCGGGGGACAATGAGCAGTTCTTC
clone_size: NA; j_call: TRBJ2-2; cdr3_length: 14; v_call: TRBV7-9; d_call: NA; cdr3_aa: CASSYTANTGELFF; cdr3_nt: TGTGCCAGCAGTTACACCGCGAACACCGGGGAGCTGTTTTTT
clone_size: NA; j_call: TRBJ2-7; cdr3_length: 14; v_call: TRBV28; d_call: TRBD1; cdr3_aa: CASSSTGKSYEQYF; cdr3_nt: TGTGCCAGCAGTTCGACAGGGAAATCCTACGAGCAGTACTTC
clone_size: NA; j_call: TRBJ2-3; cdr3_length: 16; v_call: TRBV13; d_call: NA; cdr3_aa: CASSLGRGSSTDTQYF; cdr3_nt: TGTGCCAGCAGCTTAGGTAGGGGGTCTAGCACAGATACGCAGTATTTT
clone_size: NA; j_call: TRBJ1-5; cdr3_length: 17; v_call: TRBV7-9; d_call: TRBD1; cdr3_aa: CASSPSGRQGPHQPQHF; cdr3_nt: TGTGCCAGCAGCCCATCAGGGAGACAGGGGCCTCATCAGCCCCAGCATTTT
clone_size: once; j_call: TRBJ2-7; cdr3_length: 14; v_call: TRBV4-3; d_call: TRBD1; cdr3_aa: CASSQERQGYEQYF; cdr3_nt: TGCGCCAGCAGCCAAGAAAGACAGGGCTACGAGCAGTACTTC
clone_size: NA; j_call: TRBJ2-2; cdr3_length: 16; v_call: TRBV7-2; d_call: TRBD2; cdr3_aa: CASSLTSGARTGELFF; cdr3_nt: TGTGCCAGCAGCTTAACTAGCGGGGCGCGAACCGGGGAGCTGTTTTTT
clone_size: NA; j_call: TRBJ1-2; cdr3_length: 14; v_call: TRBV5-5; d_call: TRBD1; cdr3_aa: CASSRGGEGVGYTF; cdr3_nt: TGTGCCAGCAGCCGAGGGGGCGAAGGGGTTGGGTACACCTTC
clone_size: NA; j_call: TRBJ1-6; cdr3_length: 16; v_call: TRBV14; d_call: NA; cdr3_aa: CASSQGGGRDNSPLHF; cdr3_nt: TGTGCCAGCAGCCAAGGAGGAGGCCGGGATAATTCACCCCTCCACTTT
clone_size: NA; j_call: TRBJ1-6; cdr3_length: 12; v_call: TRBV7-9; d_call: NA; cdr3_aa: CASSLSTPPLHF; cdr3_nt: TGTGCCAGCAGCCTCTCCACTCCACCCCTCCACTTT
clone_size: NA; j_call: TRBJ2-7; cdr3_length: 17; v_call: TRBV5-5; d_call: TRBD1; cdr3_aa: CASSLTYYKGQDYEQYF; cdr3_nt: TGTGCCAGCAGCTTGACTTATTACAAGGGACAGGACTACGAGCAGTACTTC
clone_size: NA; j_call: TRBJ1-6; cdr3_length: 14; v_call: TRBV4-2; d_call: NA; cdr3_aa: CASSQAGSGSPLHF; cdr3_nt: TGTGCCAGCAGCCAAGCAGGGTCCGGTTCACCCCTCCACTTT
clone_size: NA; j_call: TRBJ2-1; cdr3_length: 16; v_call: TRBV6-1; d_call: TRBD1; cdr3_aa: CASSEARRGLHNEQFF; cdr3_nt: TGTGCCAGCAGTGAAGCTCGCAGGGGGCTCCACAATGAGCAGTTCTTC
clone_size: NA; j_call: TRBJ1-6; cdr3_length: 15; v_call: TRBV5-1; d_call: NA; cdr3_aa: CASSLSGGEISPLHF; cdr3_nt: TGCGCCAGCAGCTTATCTGGGGGGGAAATTTCACCCCTCCACTTT
clone_size: few; j_call: TRBJ1-6; cdr3_length: 17; v_call: TRBV5-4; d_call: NA; cdr3_aa: CASSRTPGAGEDSPLHF; cdr3_nt: TGTGCCAGCAGCCGTACGCCCGGGGCAGGGGAAGATTCACCCCTCCACTTT
clone_size: NA; j_call: TRBJ2-5; cdr3_length: 16; v_call: TRBV25-1; d_call: NA; cdr3_aa: CATPPGINLMGETQYF; cdr3_nt: TGTGCCACTCCCCCCGGGATCAACCTGATGGGTGAGACCCAGTACTTC
clone_size: NA; j_call: TRBJ2-1; cdr3_length: 14; v_call: TRBV28; d_call: NA; cdr3_aa: CASRKTGEATEQFF; cdr3_nt: TGTGCCAGCAGAAAAACAGGGGAGGCTACTGAGCAGTTCTTC
clone_size: NA; j_call: TRBJ2-7; cdr3_length: 14; v_call: TRBV9; d_call: NA; cdr3_aa: CASSVGGGRYEQYF; cdr3_nt: TGTGCCAGCAGCGTAGGTGGGGGGCGCTACGAGCAGTACTTC
clone_size: NA; j_call: TRBJ2-5; cdr3_length: 12; v_call: TRBV5-1; d_call: NA; cdr3_aa: CASSLVMETQYF; cdr3_nt: TGCGCCAGCAGCTTGGTTATGGAGACCCAGTACTTC
clone_size: NA; j_call: TRBJ2-7; cdr3_length: 15; v_call: TRBV7-8; d_call: TRBD1; cdr3_aa: CASSKTGTGVYEQYF; cdr3_nt: TGTGCCAGCAGCAAAACCGGGACAGGGGTCTACGAGCAGTACTTC
clone_size: NA; j_call: TRBJ2-1; cdr3_length: 11; v_call: TRBV19; d_call: NA; cdr3_aa: CASSIGLKQFF; cdr3_nt: TGTGCCAGTAGTATCGGACTCAAGCAGTTCTTC
clone_size: NA; j_call: TRBJ2-5; cdr3_length: 14; v_call: TRBV21-1; d_call: NA; cdr3_aa: CASSPPGSQETQYF; cdr3_nt: TGTGCCAGCAGTCCCCCGGGGTCCCAAGAGACCCAGTACTTC
clone_size: NA; j_call: TRBJ1-5; cdr3_length: 13; v_call: TRBV6-1; d_call: TRBD1; cdr3_aa: CAIEDRGYQPQHF; cdr3_nt: TGTGCCATAGAGGACAGGGGATATCAGCCCCAGCATTTT
clone_size: NA; j_call: TRBJ1-2; cdr3_length: 16; v_call: TRBV10-3; d_call: TRBD1; cdr3_aa: CAISERDRPANYGYTF; cdr3_nt: TGTGCCATCAGTGAAAGGGACAGGCCAGCTAACTATGGCTACACCTTC
clone_size: NA; j_call: TRBJ1-6; cdr3_length: 15; v_call: TRBV28; d_call: NA; cdr3_aa: CASRLEATYNSPLHF; cdr3_nt: TGTGCCAGCAGGTTAGAGGCCACCTATAATTCACCCCTCCACTTT
clone_size: once; j_call: TRBJ2-1; cdr3_length: 17; v_call: TRBV4-1; d_call: NA; cdr3_aa: CASSQDYPGPYYNEQFF; cdr3_nt: TGCGCCAGCAGCCAAGATTACCCGGGACCATACTACAATGAGCAGTTCTTC
clone_size: NA; j_call: TRBJ2-5; cdr3_length: 13; v_call: TRBV4-1; d_call: NA; cdr3_aa: CASSQSLGGVEYF; cdr3_nt: TGCGCCAGCAGCCAATCCCTCGGAGGCGTAGAGTACTTC
clone_size: NA; j_call: TRBJ1-1; cdr3_length: 16; v_call: TRBV28; d_call: NA; cdr3_aa: CASSWPWGAMNTEAFF; cdr3_nt: TGTGCCAGCAGTTGGCCCTGGGGGGCAATGAACACTGAAGCTTTCTTT